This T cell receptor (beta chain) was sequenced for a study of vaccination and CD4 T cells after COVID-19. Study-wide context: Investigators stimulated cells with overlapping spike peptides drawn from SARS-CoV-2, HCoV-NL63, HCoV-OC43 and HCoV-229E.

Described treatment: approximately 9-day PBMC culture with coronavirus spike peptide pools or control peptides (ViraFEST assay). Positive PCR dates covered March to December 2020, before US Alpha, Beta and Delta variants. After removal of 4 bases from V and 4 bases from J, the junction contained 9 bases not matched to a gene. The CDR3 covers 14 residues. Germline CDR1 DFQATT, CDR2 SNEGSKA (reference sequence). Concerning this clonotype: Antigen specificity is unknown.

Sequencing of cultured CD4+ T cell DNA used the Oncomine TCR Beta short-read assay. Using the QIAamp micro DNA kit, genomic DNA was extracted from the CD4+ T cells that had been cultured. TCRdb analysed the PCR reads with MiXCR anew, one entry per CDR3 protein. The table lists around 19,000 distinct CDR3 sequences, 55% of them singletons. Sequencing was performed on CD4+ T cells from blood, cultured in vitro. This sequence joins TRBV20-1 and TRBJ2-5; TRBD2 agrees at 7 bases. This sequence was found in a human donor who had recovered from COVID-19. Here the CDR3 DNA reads TGCAGTGCTATCGGGGGGACCGCCGTAGAGACCCAGTACTTC. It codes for CSAIGGTAVETQYF.